A selection of T cell receptor beta chains follows, all from one sample in a study of T cells in Graves' hyperthyroidism and ophthalmopathy. Via MiXCR, TCRdb re-called the multiplex PCR reads, giving one row per CDR3 protein. The sample carries hundreds of thousands of distinct CDR3 sequences, approximately 15% recorded once. The sample consisted of blood. The source of these receptors is a woman aged 40 to 55 with Graves' ophthalmopathy. The CDR3 runs from the conserved cysteine through the conserved F or W.

>TRBV28
CASSSRYSGANVLTF
>TRBV7-2
CASTGHPVTDTQYF
>TRBV2
CASREGPNLYQPQHF
>TRBV2
CASSKGTSGYEQYF
>TRBV6-1
CASSEAGQGAAYEQYF
>TRBV28
CASSFIGGSYGYTF
>TRBV5-4
CASSLEQAKETQYF
>TRBV10-2
CANPDRGRYIQYF
>TRBV5-1
CASSLASLTADNYGYTF
>TRBV10-2
CASRDGTGDITEAFF
>TRBV28
CASSPLAGTYNEQFF
>TRBV20-1
CSAPKSGTNTGELFF
>TRBV30
CAWAQPATDTQYF
>TRBV6-1
CASSPDRAENSPLHF
>TRBV7-9
CASRATGGASGYTF
>TRBV28
CASTRDSYEQYF
>TRBV19
CASSPGTGGGYEQYF
>TRBV9
CASSGDRGLADMSSYNEQFF
>TRBV29-1
CSVGRGETQYF
>TRBV5-1
CASSQRTSGNTYEQYF
>TRBV20-1
CSAPPRVGRSSYEQYF
>TRBV28
CASSRRDGNEKLFF
>TRBV5-6
CASSFRLVRAYNEQFF
>TRBV5-1
CASSYQVLQIPTFYEQYF
>TRBV5-8
CASSFKRGGEETQYF
>TRBV6-5
CASSYYSSLVNSPLHF
>TRBV7-8
CASSLRFIGRGGNEQFF
>TRBV28
CASLTSGRAFDLPDTQYF
>TRBV5-1
CASSPGTAQETQYF
>TRBV3-1
CASSQDLMGMAGWTEKLFF
>TRBV28
CASSESGTGSNEQFF
>TRBV2
CASSEAVSDFYEQYF
>TRBV2
CASSTQGAEAFF
>TRBV29-1
CSADRYNEQFF
>TRBV19
CASSITGTPGREKQYF
>TRBV12-3/TRBV12-4
CASSSLGLFTDTQYF
>TRBV19
CASSTIFTGYGTEAFF
>TRBV5-1
CASSLGLAGVGSYEQYF
>TRBV5-5
CASSLGLAVSYNEQFF
>TRBV28
CASSCPSYNEQFF
>TRBV12-3/TRBV12-4
CASSLSSLAFF
>TRBV6-1
CASGALNGYTF